Listed below are T cell receptor beta chains from one sample, sequenced in a study of T cell responses to AZD1222 COVID-19 vaccine. Profiled with immunoSEQ multiplex PCR; TCRdb holds only in-frame clones, not every one. The sample carries some 120,000 clones, around 86% recorded once. The specimen was peripheral blood, collected on day 0 of AZD1222 vaccination. These receptors came from an adult in good health. The CDR3 runs from the conserved cysteine through the conserved F or W. Each record gives: D gene, V gene, J gene, clone size, CDR3 protein, CDR3 DNA. A D gene is named only where the DNA matches it firmly. Clone sizes are given selectively: once, few, many, or a class where the clone is expanded.

NA,TRBV7-2,TRBJ1-2,NA,CASSFDGRNSYGYTF,TGTGCCAGCAGCTTTGACGGACGGAATAGTTATGGCTACACCTTC
TRBD2,TRBV3-1/TRBV3-2,TRBJ2-5,NA,CASSRTSGGPETQYF,TGTGCCAGCAGCCGGACTAGTGGGGGACCGGAGACCCAGTACTTC
NA,TRBV5-4,TRBJ2-3,NA,CASSPGGGRMDTQYF,TGTGCCAGCAGCCCTGGAGGGGGTAGGATGGATACGCAGTATTTT
NA,TRBV5-4,TRBJ2-4,NA,CASSLAGTIAKNIQYF,TGTGCCAGCAGCTTGGCTGGCACTATAGCCAAAAACATTCAGTACTTC
NA,TRBV2,TRBJ2-1,NA,CASSEGELRGDEQFF,TGTGCCAGCAGTGAGGGGGAGTTAAGAGGCGATGAGCAGTTCTTC
NA,TRBV11-2,TRBJ1-5,NA,CASSLGGSQPQHF,TGTGCCAGCAGCTTAGGGGGAAGCCAGCCCCAGCATTTT
TRBD2,TRBV18,TRBJ2-5,once,CASSYGLGLAGVQETQYF,TGTGCCAGCTCCTATGGACTTGGACTAGCGGGCGTCCAAGAGACCCAGTACTTC
NA,TRBV6-5,TRBJ2-7,NA,CASSFDSGFTYEQYF,TGTGCCAGCAGTTTCGACTCGGGTTTTACCTACGAGCAGTACTTC
NA,TRBV3-1/TRBV3-2,TRBJ1-1,NA,CASSQGGRKAFF,TGTGCCAGCAGCCAAGGGGGGCGGAAAGCTTTCTTT
NA,TRBV20-1,TRBJ2-1,NA,CSASWGIEQFF,TGCAGTGCTAGCTGGGGAATCGAGCAGTTCTTC
NA,TRBV4-3,TRBJ1-3,NA,CASSQDPEGSGNTIYF,TGCGCCAGCAGCCAAGATCCGGAGGGTTCTGGAAACACCATATATTTT
NA,TRBV7-6,TRBJ1-1,NA,CASSTERDTEAFF,TGTGCCAGCAGCACGGAAAGGGACACTGAAGCTTTCTTT
NA,TRBV7-9,TRBJ1-4,once,CASSSGEKLFF,TGTGCCAGCAGCTCCGGGGAAAAACTGTTTTTT
TRBD1,TRBV10-3,TRBJ1-1,NA,CAITGTALNTEAFF,TGTGCCATCACCGGGACAGCATTGAACACTGAAGCTTTCTTT
TRBD1,TRBV18,TRBJ2-7,few,CASSPPGTGTLYEQYF,TGTGCCAGCTCACCACCCGGGACAGGGACTCTGTACGAGCAGTACTTC
NA,TRBV7-6,TRBJ1-3,once,CASSLEAGDSGNTIYF,TGTGCCAGCAGCTTAGAAGCAGGGGATTCTGGAAACACCATATATTTT
NA,TRBV2,TRBJ1-1,NA,CASSELGVGTEAFF,TGTGCCAGCAGTGAATTGGGGGTAGGAACTGAAGCTTTCTTT
NA,TRBV7-9,TRBJ2-1,NA,CASRGKWNEQFF,TGTGCCAGCAGAGGTAAATGGAATGAGCAGTTCTTC
NA,TRBV5-1,TRBJ1-3,NA,CASSLVGVGGNTIYF,TGCGCCAGCAGCTTGGTGGGGGTTGGTGGAAACACCATATATTTT
NA,TRBV11-2,TRBJ1-2,once,CASSLREVTAYGYTF,TGTGCCAGCAGCTTAAGAGAAGTGACGGCCTATGGCTACACCTTC
TRBD1,TRBV18,TRBJ1-6,NA,CASSPSQGVNSPLHF,TGTGCCAGCTCACCCTCACAGGGGGTTAATTCACCCCTCCACTTT
TRBD1,TRBV7-9,TRBJ1-3,NA,CAGQGEPRGNTIYF,TGTGCCGGCCAGGGGGAACCTCGAGGAAACACCATATATTTT
TRBD2,TRBV18,TRBJ2-5,NA,CASSPASGVETQYF,TGTGCCAGCTCACCGGCTAGCGGGGTAGAGACCCAGTACTTC
NA,TRBV2,TRBJ2-3,NA,CASSLDSGSTDTQYF,TGTGCCAGCAGTTTGGATAGCGGTAGCACAGATACGCAGTATTTT
NA,TRBV4-1,TRBJ1-2,NA,CASRPTGSRYGYTF,TGCGCCAGCAGGCCAACCGGGTCACGGTATGGCTACACCTTC
TRBD2,TRBV6-1,TRBJ2-5,NA,CASSEATGGSQETQYF,TGTGCCAGCAGTGAAGCTACGGGGGGGAGTCAAGAGACCCAGTACTTC
NA,TRBV11-2,TRBJ2-5,NA,CASSLAWGEETQYF,TGTGCCAGCAGCTTAGCTTGGGGTGAAGAGACCCAGTACTTC
NA,TRBV24-1,TRBJ1-4,few,CATSDLVQEIATNEKLFF,TGTGCCACCAGTGATTTGGTACAGGAAATTGCAACTAATGAAAAACTGTTTTTT
NA,TRBV5-5,TRBJ1-3,NA,CASSLLSPGNTIYF,TGTGCCAGCAGCCTGTTGTCCCCTGGAAACACCATATATTTT
TRBD2,TRBV7-9,TRBJ2-5,once,CASSLDRGGARETQYF,TGTGCCAGCAGCTTAGACCGCGGGGGGGCGCGGGAGACCCAGTACTTC
NA,TRBV7-8,TRBJ2-7,NA,CASTVAGARPEQYF,TGTGCCAGCACCGTAGCCGGGGCGCGTCCCGAGCAGTACTTC
TRBD1,TRBV27,TRBJ1-1,NA,CASSRTGAGYEAFF,TGTGCCAGCAGCCGGACAGGGGCAGGGTATGAAGCTTTCTTT
TRBD1,TRBV5-1,TRBJ1-1,NA,CASSSRQGNTEAFF,TGCGCCAGCAGCTCCCGACAGGGGAACACTGAAGCTTTCTTT